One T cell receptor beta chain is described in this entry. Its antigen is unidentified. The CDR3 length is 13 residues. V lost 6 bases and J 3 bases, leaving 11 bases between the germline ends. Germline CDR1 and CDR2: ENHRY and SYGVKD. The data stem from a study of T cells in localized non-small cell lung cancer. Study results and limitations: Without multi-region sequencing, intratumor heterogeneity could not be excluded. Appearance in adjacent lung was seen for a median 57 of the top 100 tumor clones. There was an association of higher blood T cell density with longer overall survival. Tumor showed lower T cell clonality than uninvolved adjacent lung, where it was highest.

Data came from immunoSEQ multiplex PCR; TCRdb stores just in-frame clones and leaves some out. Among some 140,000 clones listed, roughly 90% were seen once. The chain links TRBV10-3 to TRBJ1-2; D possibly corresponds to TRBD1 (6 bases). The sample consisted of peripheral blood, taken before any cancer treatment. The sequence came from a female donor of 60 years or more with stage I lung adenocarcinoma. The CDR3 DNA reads TGTGCCATCAGAGAACAGGGAGACTATGGCTACACCTTC. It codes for CAIREQGDYGYTF.